One sample yielded the 28 T cell receptor beta chains listed below, sequenced in a study of blood T cell repertoires in COVID-19 (dated by TCRdb to about 2020). The receptor library was made with the immunoSEQ multiplex PCR assay. TCRdb mirrors the immuneACCESS table, restricted to in-frame sequences. Some clones are absent from its copies; in checked studies, under half trace to an unresolved V gene, and the reason for the others is unknown. The sample table records a few hundred thousand clones; approximately 90% of these occur just once. More than 0.95% of the sample belongs to the ten largest clones. Material for sequencing was PBMCs or T cells enriched from blood (not recorded which). These receptors all stem from a young woman who had recovered from COVID-19.

The rearrangement uses TRBV28 and TRBJ1-2; 10 nucleotides align to TRBD1. Germline lookup yields CDR1 MDHEN and CDR2 SYDVKM. The junction had 3 bases not matched to a gene; V was cut back by 6 bases and J by 8 bases. This CDR3 comprises 12 residues. DNA of the CDR3: TGTGCCAGCAGGAGGGACAGGGGCGGCTACACCTTC. Protein product: CASRRDRGGYTF.

The chain uses TRBV6-6 and TRBJ1-2, with 8 bases identical to TRBD1. Germline V gene data show CDR1 as MNHNY and CDR2 as SVGAGI (reference sequence). The CDR3 covers 14 residues. V lost 2 bases to trimming and J lost 1 base; unmatched junction nucleotides: 0. In DNA, the CDR3 is TGTGCCAGCAGTTACGGACAGGGTAACTATGGCTACACCTTC. Residues: CASSYGQGNYGYTF.

V usage is TRBV19 and J usage is TRBJ1-2; 10 bases map to TRBD1. CDR3 size: 15 residues. The germline V gene encodes CDR1 LNHDA and CDR2 SQIVND (reference sequence). With V trimmed by 7 bases and J by 2 bases, 7 bases remained unmatched. The CDR3 loop is CASMEDRGSNYGYTF. The CDR3 DNA sequence: TGTGCCAGTATGGAGGACAGGGGGTCGAACTATGGCTACACCTTC.

The chain recombines TRBV27 with TRBJ1-5; D gene ambiguous. The V and J ends lost 5 bases and 4 bases respectively, with 12 bases between them. This CDR3 is 14 amino acids long. CDR1 and CDR2 (germline): MNHEY, SMNVEV (reference sequence). CDR3 sequence (DNA): TGTGCCAGCAGTATCCAGCGGTCAAATCAGCCCCAGCATTTT. Encoded protein: CASSIQRSNQPQHF.

The chain couples TRBV10-2 to TRBJ2-3, with 12 positions matching TRBD2. The junction had 2 bases not matched to a gene; V was cut back by 2 bases and J by 2 bases. The CDR3 covers 16 residues. CDR1 is WSHSY and CDR2 is SAAADI in the germline V gene. The DNA for the CDR3 is TGCGCCAGCAGTGAGGGGACTAGCGGGTCCACAGATACGCAGTATTTT. Amino acid sequence: CASSEGTSGSTDTQYF.

This clone came up a few times. This chain joins TRBV28 and TRBJ2-7, with D perhaps TRBD1 (6 bases). V gave up 4 bases and J gave up 5 bases, with 24 bases separating them. Germline V CDR1 and CDR2: MDHEN, SYDVKM. The CDR3 contains 17 residues. The CDR3, as DNA: TGTGCCAGCAGTTCGCCCCGGCCTGAGAGGGGGTCCCACGAGCAGTACTTC. Translated, it gives CASSSPRPERGSHEQYF. Full variable domain (outside the CDR3, taken from reference TRBV28 and TRBJ2-7): DVKVTQSSRYLVKRTGEKVFLECVQDMDHENMFWYRQDPGLGLRLIYFSYDVKMKEKGDIPEGYSVSREKKERFSLILESASTNQTSMYLCASSSPRPERGSHEQYFGPGTRLTVT.

The chain uses TRBV20-1 and TRBJ2-5; 7 nucleotides agree with TRBD1. Trimming took 3 bases from V and 5 from J; bases not matched to a gene: 6. Germline lookup yields CDR1 DFQATT and CDR2 SNEGSKA (reference sequence). The CDR3 runs to 13 residues. Here the CDR3 reads CSASRQGDETQYF. As DNA, the CDR3 is TGCAGTGCTAGTCGCCAGGGGGACGAGACCCAGTACTTC.

V gene TRBV3-1 (or the pseudogene TRBV3-2) combines with J gene TRBJ1-3, with no clear D. Germline V gene lookup returns CDR1 LGHDT and CDR2 YNNKEL (reference sequence). The CDR3 totals 12 residues. V lost 1 base and J lost 8, with 6 bases in between. CDR3 DNA: TGTGCCAGCAGCCAAGTGAAGCACACCATATATTTT. Translation: CASSQVKHTIYF.

The chain couples TRBV7-8 to TRBJ2-7; D perhaps matches TRBD1 (5 bases). The CDR3 length is 15 residues. Germline CDR1 is SGHVS and CDR2 is FQNEAQ. The V gene lost 5 bases and the J gene lost 0 bases, with 14 bases spanning the gap. As DNA, the CDR3 is TGTGCCAGCAGCCTGGACACGCCGAGCTCCTACGAGCAGTACTTC. This encodes CASSLDTPSSYEQYF.

The rearrangement joins TRBV18 to TRBJ2-7; D not resolved. Trimming cost V 0 bases and J 2 bases, with 8 bases left between them. CDR3 length: 14 amino acids. Looked up from germline, CDR1 is KGHSH and CDR2 is LQKENI. CDR3 DNA: TGTGCCAGCTCACCACCGGCCAGGCCCTACGAGCAGTACTTC. Its protein is CASSPPARPYEQYF.

The chain couples TRBV4-2 to TRBJ1-2; 7 nucleotides line up with TRBD1. The V segment lost 0 bases and the J segment 4 bases; nucleotides outside the gene matches: 8. This CDR3 has 16 residues. In germline, CDR1 is LGHNA, CDR2 YNFKEQ. DNA for the CDR3: TGTGCCAGCAGCCAAGAATCCGGACAGGCCTTCTATGGCTACACCTTC. It yields the protein CASSQESGQAFYGYTF.

The genes are TRBV7-9 and TRBJ1-2; 9 nucleotides line up with TRBD1. Trimming cost V 5 bases and J 8 bases; bases outside gene matches: 12. Looked up from germline, CDR1 is SEHNR and CDR2 is FQNEAQ (reference sequence). The CDR3 has 15 amino acids. CDR3 sequence: CASSGPQGASQGYTF. Written as DNA, the CDR3 is TGTGCCAGCAGCGGTCCACAGGGGGCCTCTCAAGGCTACACCTTC.

CDR3 in amino acids: CASTTDTYSPLHF. Written as DNA, the CDR3 is TGTGCCAGTACCACAGATACTTATTCACCCCTCCACTTT. The chain carries TRBV2 and TRBJ1-6; unclear D gene. Trimming stripped 9 bases from V and 8 bases from J, with 14 bases between. The CDR3 is 13 amino acids. Germline V gives CDR1 SNHLY, CDR2 FYNNEI. Together with reference TRBV2 and TRBJ1-6, the CDR3 gives the full variable domain: EPEVTQTPSHQVTQMGQEVILRCVPISNHLYFYWYRQILGQKVEFLVSFYNNEISEKSEIFDDQFSVERPDGSNFTLKIRSTKLEDSAMYFCASTTDTYSPLHFGNGTRLTVT.

The chain employs TRBV28 and TRBJ1-2, with a weak D call TRBD1 (6 bases). Germline values: CDR1 MDHEN, CDR2 SYDVKM. Trimming took off 8 bases at V and 2 bases at J, with 12 bases between the two ends. The CDR3 is 13 amino acids. CDR3 residues: CASLQGGNYGYTF. CDR3 sequence (DNA): TGTGCCAGCCTACAGGGTGGAAACTATGGCTACACCTTC.

The chain uses TRBV18 and TRBJ1-1; 8 positions match TRBD1. V trimming: 5 bases; J trimming: 2 bases; junction bases outside the gene matches: 4. Germline loops: CDR1 KGHSH, CDR2 LQKENI. The CDR3 length is 14 residues. CDR3 in amino acids: CASSLQGVNTEAFF. Here the CDR3 DNA reads TGTGCCAGCTCATTACAGGGGGTTAACACTGAAGCTTTCTTT.

V is TRBV10-3 and J is TRBJ1-1; TRBD1 matches at 7 bases. The germline CDR1 and CDR2 sequences are ENHRY and SYGVKD. Trimming cost V 7 bases and J 5 bases; bases outside gene matches: 4. CDR3 length equals 12 residues. This CDR3 is CAITKTGTEAFF. CDR3 DNA: TGTGCCATCACTAAGACAGGGACTGAAGCTTTCTTT.

This sequence joins TRBV5-6 and TRBJ1-2; 7 bases align to TRBD1. J gave up 4 bases and V 4 bases, and 4 bases lay outside the gene matches. CDR3 length equals 13 residues. Germline values: CDR1 SGHDT, CDR2 YYEEEE. CDR3 in amino acids: CASSPTGVYGYTF. CDR3 DNA sequence: TGTGCCAGCAGCCCCACAGGGGTCTATGGCTACACCTTC.

The chain is built from TRBV4-1 and TRBJ1-5; 8 bases line up with TRBD1. The germline V gene has CDR1 MGHRA and CDR2 YSYEKL. V lost 1 base to trimming and J lost 10 bases; unmatched junction nucleotides: 9. This CDR3 comprises 15 residues. The CDR3 region is CASSQGGVGQGPQHF. CDR3 coding DNA: TGCGCCAGCAGCCAAGGTGGAGTAGGACAGGGACCCCAGCATTTT.

The chain employs TRBV5-1 and TRBJ2-7, with 9 bases that match TRBD1. This CDR3 has 16 amino acids. Germline V gene data show CDR1 as SGHRS and CDR2 as YFSETQ. J lost 6 bases, V lost 4 bases, and 14 bases had no gene match. The CDR3 DNA sequence: TGCGCCAGCAGCCCTCAGCTACAGGGGGCCTTGTCCGAGCAGTACTTC. The encoded protein is CASSPQLQGALSEQYF.

The J gene is TRBJ1-5, the V gene TRBV11-2, with TRBD1 matching 8 bases. Germline V gives CDR1 SGHAT, CDR2 FQNNGV. The trim removed 4 bases at V and 4 bases at J, leaving 12 bases unmatched. This CDR3 contains 17 residues. The CDR3 reads CASSSAPMTGANQPQHF. The CDR3 region has the DNA TGTGCCAGCAGCTCCGCCCCAATGACAGGGGCAAATCAGCCCCAGCATTTT.

This clone was seen only a few times. V and J are TRBV15 and TRBJ1-2; the D is unclear. V shed 0 bases and J shed 3 bases, with 14 bases lying between them. CDR1 and CDR2 (germline): LNHNV, YYDKDF (reference sequence). This CDR3 is 16 amino acids long. CDR3 bases: TGTGCCACCAGCAGAGATCTGGGTGGAGGGTACTATGGCTACACCTTC. Its protein is CATSRDLGGGYYGYTF.

The chain joins TRBV30 to TRBJ1-6, with TRBD1 identical over 7 bases. Trimming took 3 bases from V and 0 from J; bases not matched to a gene: 2. Germline CDR1 reads GTSNPN; CDR2 reads SVGIG (reference sequence). CDR3 length: 15 residues. This CDR3 reads CAWRTGSSYNSPLHF. CDR3 DNA: TGTGCCTGGAGGACAGGGAGCTCCTATAATTCACCCCTCCACTTT.

The chain has TRBV7-9 and TRBJ1-2; tentatively, D is TRBD1 (6 bases). V lost 5 bases to trimming and J lost 8 bases, with 18 bases between them. Germline V gene data show CDR1 as SEHNR and CDR2 as FQNEAQ (reference sequence). The CDR3 extends over 14 amino acids. The CDR3 reads CASSPGTMLWGYTF. The CDR3 nucleotides are TGTGCCAGCAGCCCCGGGACAATGCTATGGGGCTACACCTTC.

The chain uses TRBV5-1 and TRBJ1-4; 10 bases fit TRBD1. The CDR3 has 16 residues. The germline V gene has CDR1 SGHRS and CDR2 YFSETQ. Trimming took 4 bases from V and 4 from J; bases not matched to a gene: 7. The CDR3, as DNA: TGCGCCAGCAGCCCGACAGGGGGCGAGGTTAATGAAAAACTGTTTTTT. Encoded protein: CASSPTGGEVNEKLFF. Supplemented by reference TRBV5-1 and TRBJ1-4, the full variable domain reads KAGVTQTPRYLIKTRGQQVTLSCSPISGHRSVSWYQQTPGQGLQFLFEYFSETQRNKGNFPGRFSGRQFSNSRSEMNVSTLELGDSALYLCASSPTGGEVNEKLFFGSGTQLSVL.

CDR3 in amino acids: CASSSIPGTEAFF. In DNA, the CDR3 is TGTGCCAGCAGTTCAATCCCCGGCACTGAAGCTTTCTTT. The chain has TRBV6-2 or TRBV6-3 and TRBJ1-1; D is ambiguous. Trimming took 4 bases from V and 4 from J, leaving 10 bases between them. Germline V gene sequence: CDR1 MNHEY, CDR2 SVGEGT. The CDR3 has 13 residues.

This chain links TRBV6-5 with TRBJ1-3; D is uncertain. V was cut by 5 bases and J by 1 base, with 12 bases left in between. The CDR3 has 15 residues. Germline CDR1 MNHEY, CDR2 SVGAGI. CDR3 region: CASSTGYGSGNTIYF. The CDR3 bases are TGTGCCAGCAGTACGGGGTACGGGTCTGGAAACACCATATATTTT.

This chain links TRBV7-3 with TRBJ2-2; a possible D gene is TRBD1 (6 bases). The CDR3 consists of 14 residues. Germline loops: CDR1 SGHTA, CDR2 FQGTGA. With 5 bases removed from V and 7 bases from J, the gap between germline ends came to 14 bases. Written as DNA, the CDR3 is TGTGCCAGCAGCCCAACAGGGTTTGGCGGGGAGCTGTTTTTT. Translating gives CASSPTGFGGELFF.

The V call is TRBV5-1, the J call TRBJ2-3; 9 bases line up with TRBD2. Germline values: CDR1 SGHRS, CDR2 YFSETQ. There are 16 residues in the CDR3. The trim removed 5 bases at V and 8 bases at J, leaving 15 bases unmatched. As DNA, the CDR3 is TGCGCCAGCAGACAGGCGGCTGCGGGGGGGAAGCGTACGCAGTATTTT. Residues: CASRQAAAGGKRTQYF.